These 26 T cell receptor beta chains originate from one sample sequenced in a study of cytomegalovirus exposure and HLA in healthy donors. The PCR had 60 Vbeta and 13 Jbeta primers. Libraries were prepared by immunoSEQ multiplex PCR; TCRdb keeps only in-frame clonotypes and omits some of them. This table holds 100,000 to 150,000 clones, approximately 87% found once. Sequencing input: PBMCs. Receptors were obtained from a woman aged 25-40 years in good health and CMV-seronegative.

The rearrangement links TRBV19 to TRBJ1-1; 7 bases fit TRBD1. Trimming took 3 bases from V and 5 from J; bases not matched to a gene: 6. The CDR3 runs 14 residues. Per germline, CDR1 LNHDA and CDR2 SQIVND (reference sequence). The CDR3 spells CASSMQQGWTEAFF. The CDR3 DNA reads as TGTGCCAGTAGTATGCAACAGGGGTGGACTGAAGCTTTCTTT.

With regard to this clone: This sample includes further DNA sequences coding for the same CDR3. The rearrangement links TRBV19 to TRBJ1-2; TRBD1 might be the D (5 bases). The CDR3 is 12 amino acids. Germline V gene lookup returns CDR1 LNHDA and CDR2 SQIVND (reference sequence). Trimming pared 3 bases from V and 5 bases from J, leaving 7 bases between. The CDR3 spells CASSIRGYGYTF. The CDR3 region has the DNA TGTGCCAGTAGTATCCGGGGGTATGGCTACACCTTC.

This chain uses TRBV7-2 with TRBJ1-5; possibly TRBD1 for D (6 bases). This CDR3 comprises 15 residues. Germline loops: CDR1 SGHTA, CDR2 FQGNSA. Trimming pared 5 bases from V and 6 bases from J, leaving 17 bases between. The CDR3 is CASSPSTGLSQPQHF. As DNA, the CDR3 is TGTGCCAGCAGCCCAAGCACAGGGTTGAGTCAGCCCCAGCATTTT.

The chain employs TRBV27 and TRBJ1-5; 8 bases are shared with TRBD1. The CDR3 sequence is 15 residues long. The germline gives CDR1 MNHEY, CDR2 SMNVEV (reference sequence). J was trimmed by 0 bases and V by 8 bases; bases with no gene match: 6. The CDR3, as DNA: TGTGCCAGCCGCAGGACAGGGTATAGCAATCAGCCCCAGCATTTT. Translated: CASRRTGYSNQPQHF.

With regard to this clone: Other nucleotide sequences in the sample specify the same CDR3. This rearrangement joins TRBV27 to TRBJ1-1; tentative D call: TRBD1 (5 bases). Germline CDR1 is MNHEY and CDR2 is SMNVEV (reference sequence). V was shortened by 4 bases and J by 11 bases, with 17 bases between the two germline ends. CDR3 length: 13 amino acids. For the CDR3, the DNA is TGTGCCAGCAGTTGGGGGGAAGGATGGAAGGCTTTCTTT. This sequence encodes CASSWGEGWKAFF.

The chain uses TRBV28 and TRBJ1-5; tentative D call: TRBD1 (6 bases). Trimming stripped 6 bases from V and 0 bases from J, with 12 bases between. Per germline, CDR1 MDHEN and CDR2 SYDVKM. The CDR3 has 15 amino acids. The CDR3 is CASRRTEYSNQPQHF. The CDR3 nucleotides are TGTGCCAGCAGAAGGACAGAATATAGCAATCAGCCCCAGCATTTT.

The count of this clone is one. V gene TRBV15 combines with J gene TRBJ2-1; 13 positions match TRBD2. Germline V lookup: CDR1 LNHNV, CDR2 YYDKDF (reference sequence). This CDR3 contains 15 residues. V trimming: 0 bases; J trimming: 10 bases; junction bases outside the gene matches: 3. CDR3 nucleotide sequence: TGTGCCACCAGCAGAGAAGGGACTAGCGGGGACGAGCAGTTCTTC. This gives the protein CATSREGTSGDEQFF.

This chain links TRBV21-1 with TRBJ1-2; no DNA check was done on the table's D call, TRBD1. TRBV21-1 is a listed pseudogene. The CDR3 covers 17 residues. CDR3 bases: TGTGCCAGCAGCAAACCCAACCGGGACACAGCTAACTATGGCTACACCTTC. It encodes CASSKPNRDTANYGYTF.

This chain joins TRBV11-2 and TRBJ2-7, with D perhaps matching TRBD2 (6 bases). Looked up from germline, CDR1 is SGHAT and CDR2 is FQNNGV. This CDR3 contains 15 residues. Trimming removed 4 bases from V and 3 bases from J, with 16 bases in between. As DNA, the CDR3 is TGTGCCAGCAGCTCCCGCCGGGGGAGTAACTACGAGCAGTACTTC. It encodes CASSSRRGSNYEQYF. Using reference TRBV11-2 and TRBJ2-7 for the parts outside the CDR3, the full variable domain is EAGVAQSPRYKIIEKRQSVAFWCNPISGHATLYWYQQILGQGPKLLIQFQNNGVVDDSQLPKDRFSAERLKGVDSTLKIQPAKLEDSAVYLCASSSRRGSNYEQYFGPGTRLTVT.

The genes are TRBV7-9 and TRBJ2-1, with 9 nucleotides matching TRBD2. Losses at the gene ends were 10 bases for V and 2 bases for J; bases not matched to a gene: 18. The CDR3 has 18 residues. Germline-derived CDR1 and CDR2 are SEHNR and FQNEAQ (reference sequence). The DNA for the CDR3 is TGTGCCATTCCTATTGGGTCTAGCGGGAAAGTAACCTACAATGAGCAGTTCTTC. Protein sequence: CAIPIGSSGKVTYNEQFF.

A single count supports this clone. The J gene is TRBJ2-3, the V gene TRBV30; TRBD2 matches 9 bases. This CDR3 has 16 amino acids. Germline lookup yields CDR1 GTSNPN and CDR2 SVGIG (reference sequence). The junction had 8 bases not matched to a gene; V was cut back by 3 bases and J by 1 base. This CDR3 is CAWSVGRTSGTDTQYF. The CDR3 nucleotides read TGTGCCTGGAGCGTTGGGCGGACTAGCGGCACAGATACGCAGTATTTT. Looking up the rest from reference TRBV30 and TRBJ2-3 gives the full variable domain: SQTIHQWPATLVQPVGSPLSLECTVEGTSNPNLYWYRQAAGRGLQLLFYSVGIGQISSEVPQNLSASRPQDRQFILSSKKLLLSDSGFYLCAWSVGRTSGTDTQYFGPGTRLTVL.

The DNA of the CDR3 is TGTGCCAGTAGTATAGCACAGGGGGCAGAGACCCAGTACTTC. Translated: CASSIAQGAETQYF. V gene TRBV19 combines with J gene TRBJ2-5; TRBD1 agrees at 9 bases. Germline-derived CDR1 and CDR2 are LNHDA and SQIVND (reference sequence). V shed 1 base, J shed 4 bases, and the junction held 1 base outside the gene matches. This CDR3 region has 14 residues.

This clone was observed a single time. This chain uses TRBV27 with TRBJ2-3; D might be TRBD2 (6 bases). CDR3 length equals 16 residues. Per the germline V gene, CDR1 is MNHEY and CDR2 is SMNVEV (reference sequence). Trimming pared 7 bases from V and 2 bases from J, leaving 19 bases between. The CDR3 DNA reads TGTGCCAGCAATTCACTCCCGGGACTGTACACAGATACGCAGTATTTT. Translated: CASNSLPGLYTDTQYF.

The chain recombines TRBV4-2 with TRBJ2-1; 11 positions match TRBD1. Germline CDR1 is LGHNA and CDR2 is YNFKEQ. J was trimmed by 3 bases and V by 0 bases; bases with no gene match: 1. The CDR3 has 16 amino acids. DNA of the CDR3: TGTGCCAGCAGCCAAGATGGGACAGGGGGCTACAATGAGCAGTTCTTC. It specifies CASSQDGTGGYNEQFF.

This chain connects TRBV27 to TRBJ2-5; D gene unclear. Deletions cut 7 bases from V and 2 bases from J, with 8 bases between. Germline assignment: CDR1 MNHEY and CDR2 SMNVEV (reference sequence). The CDR3 has 12 amino acids. Here the CDR3 reads CASNSPQETQYF. The CDR3 nucleotides read TGTGCCAGCAATAGTCCGCAAGAGACCCAGTACTTC.

This clone was seen a few times. J is TRBJ2-3 and V is TRBV14; D ambiguous. Trimming took 1 base from V and 5 from J, leaving 7 bases between them. The CDR3 extends over 13 amino acids. Germline values: CDR1 SGHDN, CDR2 FVKESK. CDR3 loop: CASSQVTKDTQYF. CDR3 DNA: TGTGCCAGCAGCCAAGTAACTAAAGATACGCAGTATTTT.

V usage is TRBV7-9 and J usage is TRBJ2-7, with D possibly being TRBD2 (6 bases). Trimming removed 4 bases at V and 3 bases at J, with 16 bases between. Germline assignment: CDR1 SEHNR and CDR2 FQNEAQ (reference sequence). This CDR3 region has 15 residues. CDR3 coding DNA: TGTGCCAGCAGCTCTACCGACGGGGGATACTACGAGCAGTACTTC. Protein: CASSSTDGGYYEQYF.

This clone came up once. V gene TRBV10-3 combines with J gene TRBJ2-1; 12 bases line up with TRBD1. The CDR3 length is 18 residues. The ends lost 6 bases at V and 4 bases at J; junction bases unmatched: 13. Germline V gives CDR1 ENHRY, CDR2 SYGVKD. CDR3 sequence: CAISAGQGAGTLYNEQFF. The CDR3 DNA reads TGTGCCATCAGCGCGGGACAGGGGGCTGGGACTCTGTACAATGAGCAGTTCTTC.

This chain links TRBV7-9 with TRBJ2-2; possibly TRBD2 for D (6 bases). The CDR3 totals 15 residues. Trimming pared 5 bases from V and 4 bases from J, leaving 14 bases between. The germline CDR1 and CDR2 sequences are SEHNR and FQNEAQ (reference sequence). Written as DNA, the CDR3 is TGTGCCAGCAGCGTCGGGCCCGGGAGCACCGGGGAGCTGTTTTTT. It codes for CASSVGPGSTGELFF.

This clone has more than one count but fewer than ten. The DNA of the CDR3 is TGCGCCAGCAGCCACCGACCCTACAGGGGAGTAGGGCAAGAGACCCAGTACTTC. Protein: CASSHRPYRGVGQETQYF. This chain links TRBV4-1 with TRBJ2-5, with 7 positions matching TRBD1. The CDR3 length is 18 residues. V lost 3 bases to trimming and J lost 2 bases; unmatched junction nucleotides: 15. Germline V gives CDR1 MGHRA, CDR2 YSYEKL.

This clone was observed a single time. The rearrangement uses TRBV7-8 and TRBJ1-2, with D uncertain. V shed 5 bases and J shed 1 base, with 11 bases lying between them. Germline V gene sequence: CDR1 SGHVS, CDR2 FQNEAQ. This CDR3 spans 14 amino acids. This chain's CDR3 is CASSLIGSNYGYTF. CDR3 nucleotide sequence: TGTGCCAGCAGCCTTATAGGGAGTAACTATGGCTACACCTTC.

The chain is built from TRBV5-4 and TRBJ2-7, with a tentative D call TRBD1 (6 bases). The V end lost 4 bases, the J end lost 2 bases, and 16 bases lay between the germline ends. This CDR3 comprises 15 residues. CDR1 and CDR2 from the germline V gene are SGHNT and YYREEE (reference sequence). The CDR3 DNA follows: TGTGCCAGCAGCACCACCACAGGGAGCCCCTACGAGCAGTACTTC. It is translated as CASSTTTGSPYEQYF.

This clone was seen once. This rearrangement joins TRBV19 to TRBJ2-1; 9 bases match TRBD2. V was pared by 3 bases and J by 6 bases, with 12 bases of the junction left unmatched. This CDR3 is built from 17 residues. The germline gives CDR1 LNHDA, CDR2 SQIVND (reference sequence). The CDR3 loop is CASSMWGTSLASNEQFF. The CDR3 DNA reads as TGTGCCAGTAGTATGTGGGGGACTAGCCTGGCCTCCAATGAGCAGTTCTTC. The variable domain in full, completed from reference TRBV19 and TRBJ2-1, reads DGGITQSPKYLFRKEGQNVTLSCEQNLNHDAMYWYRQDPGQGLRLIYYSQIVNDFQKGDIAEGYSVSREKKESFPLTVTSAQKNPTAFYLCASSMWGTSLASNEQFFGPGTRLTVL.

This chain links TRBV4-1 with TRBJ1-2; TRBD1 matches at 7 bases. The CDR3 extends over 15 amino acids. The germline gives CDR1 MGHRA, CDR2 YSYEKL. V shed 2 bases, J shed 2 bases, and the junction held 5 bases outside the gene matches. The CDR3 here is CASSQPGQRNYGYTF. The CDR3, as DNA: TGCGCCAGCAGCCAACCGGGACAGAGAAACTATGGCTACACCTTC.

V gene TRBV11-3 combines with J gene TRBJ2-2, with D tentatively TRBD1 (6 bases). Germline assignment: CDR1 SGHNT and CDR2 YENEEA. There are 14 residues in the CDR3. Trimming pared 2 bases from V and 3 bases from J, leaving 7 bases between. This chain's CDR3 is CASSLSGDTGELFF. DNA of the CDR3: TGTGCCAGCAGCTTATCAGGGGACACCGGGGAGCTGTTTTTT.

This sequence joins TRBV16 and TRBJ1-1; D might be TRBD1 (5 bases). Trimming removed 4 bases from V and 12 bases from J, with 21 bases in between. CDR3 length: 14 amino acids. Germline assignment: CDR1 KGHSY and CDR2 FQNENV. In DNA, the CDR3 is TGTGCCAGCAGCCCTCTAAGCGGGTTTGGGGGGACTTTCTTT. Its protein is CASSPLSGFGGTFF.